The sequence of this T cell receptor beta chain was determined in a study of blood T cell repertoires in COVID-19. Background on the study: Samples representing acute and convalescent COVID-19 were sourced from the United States, Italy and Spain. Nucleic acid was either cDNA or gDNA, and it came from T cells, B-cell-depleted T cells, or PBMCs.

In the authors' workflow: Researchers report that nucleated cell counts were estimated from reference gene primer amplification. TCRdb's copy holds only in-frame clones and misses some; the assay was immunoSEQ multiplex PCR. The V and J calls and clone size come from that table; D and trimming were worked out from the DNA. The sample has about 280,000 clones, about 85% seen once. Germline CDR1 and CDR2: MGHDK and SYGVNS. J gave up 4 bases and V 4 bases, and 6 bases lay outside the gene matches. The CDR3 spans 14 residues. Sequenced input: peripheral blood. The TCR sequence derives from a human donor in a cohort sampled during active COVID-19. This chain links TRBV25-1 with TRBJ2-5, with 7 bases aligning to TRBD1. CDR3 nucleotide sequence: TGTGCCAGCAGTGTCGGACAGGTCGGAGAGACCCAGTACTTC. Amino acid sequence: CASSVGQVGETQYF. The whole variable domain, filled in from reference TRBV25-1 and TRBJ2-5, reads EADIYQTPRYLVIGTGKKITLECSQTMGHDKMYWYQQDPGMELHLIHYSYGVNSTEKGDLSSESTVSRIRTEHFPLTLESARPSHTSQYLCASSVGQVGETQYFGPGTRLLVL.